This paragraph covers one T cell receptor (beta chain) sequence. Germline V lookup: CDR1 LNHDA, CDR2 SQIVND (reference sequence). The CDR3 sequence is 13 residues long. The ends were cut back, 9 bases at V and 4 bases at J, with 15 bases in the middle. The sample belongs to a study of blood T cell repertoires in COVID-19. Across the study: COVID-19 samples from acute and convalescent phases originated in the United States, Italy and Spain. The cDNA or gDNA used as material had been derived from T cells, B-cell-depleted T cells, or PBMCs.

The data were produced by immunoSEQ multiplex PCR, yet TCRdb's version contains in-frame clones alone and is incomplete. The repertoire holds about 260,000 clones, with 86% as singletons. This clonotype originated in a man aged 35-49 years who had recovered from COVID-19. The sequencing input was peripheral blood. This chain joins TRBV19 and TRBJ1-1, with TRBD1 as a possible D gene (6 bases). The CDR3 nucleotides are TGTGCCAGCCGATTTGGGGGCCTCACTGAAGCTTTCTTT. It is translated as CASRFGGLTEAFF.